A single sample is the source of the 9 T cell receptor beta chains below, sequenced in a study of shared clonotypes between healthy human individuals. Sequencing was performed with immunoSEQ multiplex PCR; in TCRdb, only in-frame clones are kept and a portion is missing. The sample records 2 million to 3 million clones, around 94% being singletons. Sequencing was performed on naive CD4+ T cells sorted from blood. Subset indicated: CD45RA+ positively selected. These receptors were obtained from a man aged 18 to 29 in good health.

This chain connects TRBV27 to TRBJ1-1; D not resolved. The CDR3 is 16 amino acids. Germline V gene sequence: CDR1 MNHEY, CDR2 SMNVEV (reference sequence). V dropped 3 bases and J dropped 7 bases, with 21 bases sitting between them. As DNA, the CDR3 is TGTGCCAGCAGTTTTTTCCATACGGGAGCAATTTTTGAAGCTTTCTTT. Its protein product is CASSFFHTGAIFEAFF.

The rearrangement joins TRBV2 to TRBJ2-2, with TRBD2 identical over 8 bases. The CDR3 totals 16 residues. The V and J ends lost 1 base and 1 base, in that order; junction bases with no gene match: 2. Germline V gene sequence: CDR1 SNHLY, CDR2 FYNNEI. CDR3 loop: CASSEVLAENTGELFF. As DNA, the CDR3 is TGTGCCAGCAGTGAAGTACTAGCGGAGAACACCGGGGAGCTGTTTTTT.

This rearrangement joins TRBV10-3 to TRBJ2-7; 8 bases fit TRBD2. The J segment lost 4 bases and the V segment lost 8 bases, leaving 7 bases of the junction unmatched. There are 13 residues in the CDR3. Germline CDR1 and CDR2: ENHRY and SYGVKD. CDR3 amino acids: CAISTGGEYEQYF. In nucleotides, the CDR3 is TGTGCCATCTCAACGGGAGGGGAGTACGAGCAGTACTTC.

V and J are TRBV7-8 and TRBJ2-6; possible D gene TRBD1, 6 bases. Germline lookup yields CDR1 SGHVS and CDR2 FQNEAQ. V was trimmed by 2 bases and J by 4 bases, leaving 24 bases between them. The CDR3 has 20 residues. The CDR3 nucleotides read TGTGCCAGCAGCTTATGGAGGTGGGCGAGGCAGGGGTCCGGGGCCAACGTCCTGACTTTC. This gives the protein CASSLWRWARQGSGANVLTF. The full variable domain, rest sourced from reference TRBV7-8 and TRBJ2-6, is GAGVSQSPRYKVAKRGQDVALRCDPISGHVSLFWYQQALGQGPEFLTYFQNEAQLDKSGLPSDRFFAERPEGSVSTLKIQRTQQEDSAVYLCASSLWRWARQGSGANVLTFGAGSRLTVL.

The rearrangement links TRBV4-1 to TRBJ1-1, with 7 bases aligning to TRBD1. The CDR3 consists of 14 residues. Trimming took 5 bases from V and 6 from J; bases not matched to a gene: 9. Germline loops: CDR1 MGHRA, CDR2 YSYEKL. In DNA, the CDR3 is TGCGCCAGCAGCTTGCCTGACAGGGTTTCTGAAGCTTTCTTT. Residues: CASSLPDRVSEAFF.

The rearrangement links TRBV6-6 to TRBJ1-1; 8 positions agree with TRBD1. This CDR3 is 15 amino acids long. V lost 2 bases to trimming and J lost 3 bases; unmatched junction nucleotides: 5. The V gene's germline CDR1 is MNHNY and CDR2 SVGAGI (reference sequence). The DNA for the CDR3 is TGTGCCAGCAGTTACGCCCGGGACAGGCACACTGAAGCTTTCTTT. It is translated as CASSYARDRHTEAFF.

V and J are TRBV11-2 and TRBJ2-1; weak D call: TRBD1 (5 bases). Trimming removed 0 bases from V and 5 bases from J, with 8 bases in between. The germline V gene has CDR1 SGHAT and CDR2 FQNNGV. This CDR3 contains 14 residues. The CDR3 here is CASSLDGADNEQFF. CDR3 nucleotide sequence: TGTGCCAGCAGCTTAGATGGGGCGGACAATGAGCAGTTCTTC. Variable domain in full (rest from reference TRBV11-2 and TRBJ2-1): EAGVAQSPRYKIIEKRQSVAFWCNPISGHATLYWYQQILGQGPKLLIQFQNNGVVDDSQLPKDRFSAERLKGVDSTLKIQPAKLEDSAVYLCASSLDGADNEQFFGPGTRLTVL.

J is TRBJ1-1 and V is TRBV5-1; the D is unclear. Germline V gene sequence: CDR1 SGHRS, CDR2 YFSETQ. This CDR3 has 14 amino acids. Trimming removed 0 bases from V and 6 bases from J, with 12 bases in between. Here the CDR3 DNA reads TGCGCCAGCAGCTTGGAGTCGACACCGGCTGAAGCTTTCTTT. Translated: CASSLESTPAEAFF.

This sequence joins TRBV7-9 and TRBJ2-1, with D unresolved. The CDR3 consists of 16 residues. Germline CDR1 and CDR2: SEHNR and FQNEAQ (reference sequence). V was pared by 0 bases and J by 3 bases, with 12 bases between. The chain's CDR3 is CASSLAKWVGYNEQFF. Here the CDR3 DNA reads TGTGCCAGCAGCTTAGCGAAGTGGGTAGGCTACAATGAGCAGTTCTTC.